Below, 9 T cell receptor beta chains from the same sample are listed, as sequenced in a study of cytomegalovirus exposure and HLA in healthy donors. PCR amplification relied on 60 Vbeta primers (plus 13 Jbeta primers). Sequencing was performed with immunoSEQ multiplex PCR; in TCRdb, only in-frame clones are kept and a portion is missing. This sample has 200,000 to 250,000 clones, with around 80% found just once. The sequenced material came from PBMCs. The receptors shown here come from a woman aged 55-69 years in good health and CMV-seropositive.

V is TRBV7-6 and J is TRBJ1-2; 7 bases are shared with TRBD1. Germline V lookup: CDR1 SGHVS, CDR2 FNYEAQ. V was pared by 5 bases and J by 3 bases, with 3 bases of the junction left unmatched. The CDR3 length is 13 residues. DNA for the CDR3: TGTGCCAGCAGCCCCGGGACAGACTATGGCTACACCTTC. Translating gives CASSPGTDYGYTF.

In its sample, this clone was seen a few times. The chain recombines TRBV6-1 with TRBJ1-1, with D possibly being TRBD1 (5 bases). Germline V CDR1 and CDR2: MNHNS, SASEGT. The CDR3 length is 14 residues. Deletions cut 7 bases from V and 5 bases from J, with 17 bases between. The CDR3 bases are TGTGCCAGCACCTTGACAGAGCTAACAACTGAAGCTTTCTTT. It encodes CASTLTELTTEAFF.

The chain combines TRBV19 with TRBJ2-5; the match to TRBD2 covers 8 bases. After removal of 4 bases from V and 4 bases from J, the junction contained 11 bases not matched to a gene. Germline loops: CDR1 LNHDA, CDR2 SQIVND (reference sequence). The length of the CDR3 is 16 residues. This CDR3 is CASSKGLAGVGETQYF. The CDR3 nucleotides are TGTGCCAGTAGTAAAGGACTAGCAGGAGTAGGAGAGACCCAGTACTTC.

CDR3 DNA sequence: TGTGCCAGCAGTTACCGGGGGGGGCGAGTGAACACTGAAGCTTTCTTT. Translating gives CASSYRGGRVNTEAFF. The gene calls are TRBV6-6 and TRBJ1-1; tentatively, D is TRBD1 (6 bases). The germline V and J ends were trimmed by 2 bases and 0 bases, with 13 bases remaining between them. The CDR3 is 16 residues long. Germline CDR1 and CDR2: MNHNY and SVGAGI (reference sequence).

This clone was seen once. This rearrangement joins TRBV7-8 to TRBJ2-1, with 12 positions matching TRBD2. The CDR3 spans 17 residues. J was trimmed by 9 bases and V by 2 bases; bases with no gene match: 11. Looked up from germline, CDR1 is SGHVS and CDR2 is FQNEAQ. CDR3 in DNA: TGTGCCAGCAGCTTACTCCGACTAGCGGGAGCACGTGGTGAGCAGTTCTTC. Translating it yields CASSLLRLAGARGEQFF.

V is TRBV19 and J is TRBJ2-1; D might be TRBD2 (5 bases). Trimming stripped 5 bases from V and 7 bases from J, with 18 bases between. CDR3 length: 15 residues. Germline lookup yields CDR1 LNHDA and CDR2 SQIVND (reference sequence). This CDR3 is CASSRNREGSNEQFF. DNA for the CDR3: TGTGCCAGTAGTCGAAACCGGGAAGGATCGAATGAGCAGTTCTTC.

CDR3 sequence reads: CASSPRGVEGSDTQYF. The CDR3 DNA follows: TGCGCCAGCAGCCCCCGGGGGGTAGAGGGGTCAGATACGCAGTATTTT. The gene calls are TRBV5-1 and TRBJ2-3, with 7 bases identical to TRBD2. V was pared by 4 bases and J by 4 bases, with 12 bases of the junction left unmatched. The CDR3 is 16 amino acids. In germline, CDR1 is SGHRS, CDR2 YFSETQ. Together with reference TRBV5-1 and TRBJ2-3, the CDR3 gives the full variable domain: KAGVTQTPRYLIKTRGQQVTLSCSPISGHRSVSWYQQTPGQGLQFLFEYFSETQRNKGNFPGRFSGRQFSNSRSEMNVSTLELGDSALYLCASSPRGVEGSDTQYFGPGTRLTVL.

This rearrangement joins TRBV19 to TRBJ2-1; 7 nucleotides line up with TRBD2. V dropped 1 base and J dropped 2; count of bases not matched to a gene: 8. The CDR3 is 17 residues long. The germline V gene has CDR1 LNHDA and CDR2 SQIVND (reference sequence). The CDR3 spells CASSIGGGSFTYNEQFF. In nucleotides, the CDR3 is TGTGCCAGTAGTATAGGGGGGGGTAGTTTTACCTACAATGAGCAGTTCTTC. Filled out from reference TRBV19 and TRBJ2-1, the complete variable domain reads DGGITQSPKYLFRKEGQNVTLSCEQNLNHDAMYWYRQDPGQGLRLIYYSQIVNDFQKGDIAEGYSVSREKKESFPLTVTSAQKNPTAFYLCASSIGGGSFTYNEQFFGPGTRLTVL.

This rearrangement joins TRBV5-1 to TRBJ2-7; 7 bases fit TRBD2. V shed 0 bases and J 12 bases; nucleotides not matched to a gene: 12. There are 14 residues in the CDR3. Germline-derived CDR1 and CDR2 are SGHRS and YFSETQ. Written as DNA, the CDR3 is TGCGCCAGCAGCTTGGGCTTAGCGCGGGAGAAGCGGTACTTC. It encodes CASSLGLAREKRYF.